This passage covers 30 T cell receptor beta chains from one sample sequenced in a study of type 1 regulatory T cells. TCRdb analysed the reads with MiXCR anew, one entry per CDR3 protein. The repertoire holds about 42,000 distinct CDR3 sequences, less than 15% seen once, with about 8.2% in the top ten. Antigen specificity for these receptors is unknown. Sequencing used cultured non-Tr1 T cells, either the whole culture or a sorted T cell fraction (not recorded which). The origin of the receptors is a human donor in good health.

This clonotype was counted many times. The CDR3 DNA follows: TGTGCCAGCAGCTCCCGGCCAAGGGACTATAATTCACCCCTCCACTTT. The encoded protein is CASSSRPRDYNSPLHF. The chain carries TRBV5-6 and TRBJ1-6, with D unclear. Trimming left V 3 bases short and J 3 bases short, with 13 bases between. CDR1 is SGHDT and CDR2 is YYEEEE in the germline V gene. The CDR3 is made up of 16 amino acids. The variable domain in full, completed from reference TRBV5-6 and TRBJ1-6, reads DAGVTQSPTHLIKTRGQQVTLRCSPKSGHDTVSWYQQALGQGPQFIFQYYEEEERQRGNFPDRFSGHQFPNYSSELNVNALLLGDSALYLCASSSRPRDYNSPLHFGNGTRLTVT.

This clonotype was detected ten times or more. This chain connects TRBV15 to TRBJ1-2, with 7 bases fitting TRBD1. This CDR3 has 17 amino acids. Germline CDR1 reads LNHNV; CDR2 reads YYDKDF (reference sequence). V shed 0 bases and J 7 bases; nucleotides not matched to a gene: 14. This CDR3 reads CATSRDLGQLPSFGYTF. The CDR3 region has the DNA TGTGCCACCAGCAGAGATTTGGGACAGCTCCCCTCCTTTGGCTACACCTTC.

This chain joins TRBV20-1 and TRBJ2-1; 13 bases agree with TRBD2. In germline, CDR1 is DFQATT, CDR2 SNEGSKA (reference sequence). The CDR3 extends over 17 amino acids. V lost 2 bases to trimming and J lost 4 bases; unmatched junction nucleotides: 8. In DNA form, the CDR3 reads TGCAGTGCTAGACAACTAGCGGGAGGGCCGCATTACAATGAGCAGTTCTTC. Encoded protein: CSARQLAGGPHYNEQFF.

This clonotype has just a few counts. This chain joins TRBV6-6 and TRBJ2-7; 9 bases match TRBD2. CDR1 and CDR2 (germline): MNHNY, SVGAGI (reference sequence). J was trimmed by 5 bases and V by 5 bases; bases with no gene match: 4. The CDR3 is 13 residues long. The CDR3, as DNA: TGTGCCAGCAGTCTAGCGGGAAGTGACGAGCAGTACTTC. Translating gives CASSLAGSDEQYF.

This clonotype was counted ten times or more. The V call is TRBV5-1, the J call TRBJ2-1; 9 positions agree with TRBD2. The CDR3 is 13 residues long. J gave up 12 bases and V 0 bases, and 4 bases lay outside the gene matches. Germline V gene data show CDR1 as SGHRS and CDR2 as YFSETQ. CDR3 in DNA: TGCGCCAGCAGCTTGGCAGTAGCGGGAGCGCAGTTCTTC. Translation: CASSLAVAGAQFF.

This chain links TRBV18 with TRBJ2-1; D ambiguous. The CDR3 spans 15 residues. In germline, CDR1 is KGHSH, CDR2 LQKENI. V lost 0 bases to trimming and J lost 0 bases, with 6 bases between them. CDR3 amino acids: CASSPPSSSYNEQFF. The CDR3 nucleotides are TGTGCCAGCTCACCACCTTCCAGCTCCTACAATGAGCAGTTCTTC.

This clonotype is medium-sized within its sample. The chain uses TRBV5-1 and TRBJ1-3; D gene unclear. The CDR3 contains 14 residues. Looked up from germline, CDR1 is SGHRS and CDR2 is YFSETQ. V shed 4 bases and J shed 1 base, with 9 bases lying between them. The chain's CDR3 is CASSQSFSGNTIYF. CDR3 bases: TGCGCCAGCAGCCAATCCTTTTCTGGAAACACCATATATTTT.

There are many counts of this clonotype. The J gene is TRBJ1-6, the V gene TRBV20-1, with a tentative D call TRBD1 (5 bases). Germline lookup yields CDR1 DFQATT and CDR2 SNEGSKA (reference sequence). This CDR3 has 12 residues. V lost 4 bases and J lost 7, with 8 bases in between. Here the CDR3 reads CSATRANSPLHF. CDR3 bases: TGCAGTGCTACCAGGGCGAATTCACCCCTCCACTTT.

The rearrangement uses TRBV19 and TRBJ2-1; TRBD2 matches 8 bases. The CDR3 length is 15 residues. CDR1 is LNHDA, CDR2 SQIVND, per germline (reference sequence). With 6 bases clipped from V and 0 bases from J, the junction kept 4 bases outside the gene matches. CDR3: CASRERGSSYNEQFF. In nucleotides, the CDR3 is TGTGCCAGTAGGGAGCGGGGGTCCTCCTACAATGAGCAGTTCTTC.

The genes are TRBV5-1 and TRBJ2-3; TRBD2 agrees at 16 bases. This CDR3 spans 17 amino acids. Trimming at V came to 4 bases and at J to 4 bases, leaving 6 bases not matched to a gene. The germline CDR1 and CDR2 sequences are SGHRS and YFSETQ. CDR3 protein: CASSRGLAGGLSDTQYF. CDR3 nucleotides: TGCGCCAGCAGCCGGGGACTAGCGGGAGGGCTCTCAGATACGCAGTATTTT.

The chain combines TRBV20-1 with TRBJ2-3; maybe TRBD2 (5 bases). Germline CDR1 is DFQATT and CDR2 is SNEGSKA (reference sequence). The CDR3 length is 11 residues. CDR3 sequence (DNA): TGCAGCGTCCCCCCGGGGGATACGCAGTATTTT. Protein product: CSVPPGDTQYF.

The genes are TRBV29-1 and TRBJ1-1; 7 bases fit TRBD1. This CDR3 has 13 amino acids. CDR1 and CDR2 from the germline V gene are SQVTM and ANQGSEA. The J segment lost 1 base and the V segment lost 7 bases, leaving 6 bases of the junction unmatched. The chain's CDR3 is CSAGRQGNTEAFF. As DNA, the CDR3 is TGCAGCGCAGGAAGACAGGGGAACACTGAAGCTTTCTTT.

This clonotype was observed many times. The rearrangement uses TRBV6-1 and TRBJ2-7, with unresolved D. This CDR3 has 13 amino acids. Germline V gene sequence: CDR1 MNHNS, CDR2 SASEGT. V lost 4 bases to trimming and J lost 6 bases, with 13 bases between them. CDR3 coding DNA: TGTGCCAGCAGTGGGCTGAGGTCGTCCGAGCAGTACTTC. It encodes CASSGLRSSEQYF.

In this sample, this clonotype turned up many times. The rearrangement uses TRBV27 and TRBJ1-3, with 7 bases fitting TRBD1. V was clipped by 3 bases and J by 0 bases; unmatched bases: 2. The length of the CDR3 is 15 residues. Germline-derived CDR1 and CDR2 are MNHEY and SMNVEV (reference sequence). The CDR3 is CASSFRQGSGNTIYF. CDR3 in DNA: TGTGCCAGCAGTTTCAGACAGGGCTCTGGAAACACCATATATTTT.

This clonotype is labeled medium-sized. The V gene is TRBV20-1, the J gene TRBJ2-2; maybe TRBD2 (5 bases). This CDR3 is built from 13 residues. The V end was cut by 3 bases, the J end by 0 bases, with 5 bases between. CDR1 DFQATT and CDR2 SNEGSKA come from the germline V gene (reference sequence). The DNA for the CDR3 is TGCAGTGCTAGCGGGACGAACACCGGGGAGCTGTTTTTT. Amino acid sequence: CSASGTNTGELFF.

This clonotype came up a few times. CDR3 sequence: CSVGTSVQETQYF. The DNA of the CDR3 is TGCAGCGTTGGAACTAGCGTCCAAGAGACCCAGTACTTC. The chain couples TRBV29-1 to TRBJ2-5; 7 nucleotides agree with TRBD2. The germline CDR1 and CDR2 sequences are SQVTM and ANQGSEA. The J segment lost 1 base and the V segment lost 4 bases, leaving 3 bases of the junction unmatched. The CDR3 covers 13 residues.

This clonotype was detected ten times or more. The chain recombines TRBV20-1 with TRBJ2-1; no reliable D call. V was trimmed by 4 bases and J by 10 bases, leaving 11 bases between them. Germline assignment: CDR1 DFQATT and CDR2 SNEGSKA (reference sequence). This CDR3 spans 11 amino acids. The CDR3 spells CSANGRWEQFF. Written as DNA, the CDR3 is TGCAGTGCTAACGGGCGGTGGGAGCAGTTCTTC.

Comment on this clonotype: Being one base from a much bigger clone, this may be a read error. This chain uses TRBV7-3 with TRBJ1-6; D ambiguous. Per germline, CDR1 SGHTA and CDR2 FQGTGA. The CDR3 loop spans 13 amino acids. The CDR3 sequence: CASSSVWNSLLHF. CDR3 bases: TGTGCCAGCAGCTCCGTTTGGAATTCACTCCTCCACTTT.

This chain joins TRBV5-4 and TRBJ1-6; 10 nucleotides agree with TRBD1. This CDR3 region has 15 residues. The junction had 9 bases not matched to a gene; V was cut back by 7 bases and J by 8 bases. In germline, CDR1 is SGHNT, CDR2 YYREEE (reference sequence). The CDR3 reads CASAGTGAVDSPLHF. CDR3 in DNA: TGTGCCAGCGCCGGGACAGGGGCGGTGGATTCACCCCTCCACTTT.

The rearrangement uses TRBV5-1 and TRBJ2-5; TRBD2 matches at 9 bases. V shed 2 bases and J 4 bases; nucleotides not matched to a gene: 3. CDR3 length: 14 residues. Germline CDR1 SGHRS, CDR2 YFSETQ. The CDR3 bases are TGCGCCAGCAGCTTCCGCGGGAGGGCAGAGACCCAGTACTTC. Its protein is CASSFRGRAETQYF.

There are a few counts of this clonotype. The chain combines TRBV3-1 with TRBJ2-3; no reliable D call. The germline V gene encodes CDR1 LGHDT and CDR2 YNNKEL (reference sequence). V was clipped by 1 base and J by 10 bases, with 15 bases between them. The CDR3 contains 14 residues. The CDR3 here is CASSQGKVSGAQYF. CDR3 in DNA: TGTGCCAGCAGCCAAGGCAAGGTGTCGGGTGCGCAGTATTTT.

This clonotype was recorded once. The chain uses TRBV5-1 and TRBJ2-1; 8 bases match TRBD2. CDR1 and CDR2 (germline): SGHRS, YFSETQ. V was pared by 4 bases and J by 0 bases, with 6 bases of the junction left unmatched. The CDR3 has 16 residues. CDR3 DNA: TGCGCCAGCAGCAAGGTGGCGGGAGGCTCCTACAATGAGCAGTTCTTC. Translating gives CASSKVAGGSYNEQFF.

The chain combines TRBV20-1 with TRBJ2-5; 11 positions agree with TRBD2. Germline assignment: CDR1 DFQATT and CDR2 SNEGSKA (reference sequence). This CDR3 spans 14 amino acids. V gave up 6 bases and J gave up 5 bases; unmatched junction bases: 8. CDR3 in amino acids: CSATLAGVRETQYF. The CDR3 region has the DNA TGCAGTGCAACACTAGCGGGAGTTCGGGAGACCCAGTACTTC.

The sample holds many counts of this clonotype. The V gene is TRBV10-3, the J gene TRBJ2-7; 9 bases are shared with TRBD2. The CDR3 runs 14 residues. Losses at the gene ends were 8 bases for V and 0 bases for J; bases not matched to a gene: 5. Germline CDR1 reads ENHRY; CDR2 reads SYGVKD. The CDR3 protein is CAILAGTGSYEQYF. The CDR3 DNA is TGTGCCATCCTAGCGGGGACGGGCTCCTACGAGCAGTACTTC.

This clonotype was seen ten or more times. This chain uses TRBV5-1 with TRBJ1-2; D ambiguous. There are 14 residues in the CDR3. The germline V gene encodes CDR1 SGHRS and CDR2 YFSETQ. The germline V and J ends were trimmed by 0 bases and 3 bases, with 9 bases remaining between them. CDR3 DNA: TGCGCCAGCAGCTTGGCCGGCGGTTACTATGGCTACACCTTC. Residues: CASSLAGGYYGYTF. The complete variable domain, with remaining parts taken from reference TRBV5-1 and TRBJ1-2, reads KAGVTQTPRYLIKTRGQQVTLSCSPISGHRSVSWYQQTPGQGLQFLFEYFSETQRNKGNFPGRFSGRQFSNSRSEMNVSTLELGDSALYLCASSLAGGYYGYTFGSGTRLTVV.

This clonotype was picked up many times. This chain uses TRBV3-1 with TRBJ2-1; possibly TRBD1 for D (6 bases). The germline V gene has CDR1 LGHDT and CDR2 YNNKEL (reference sequence). The CDR3 spans 12 residues. Deletions cut 5 bases from V and 10 bases from J, with 12 bases between. DNA of the CDR3: TGTGCCAGCAGCTCACAGGGTATAGAGCAGTTCTTC. Amino acids: CASSSQGIEQFF.

There are many counts of this clonotype. This chain uses TRBV5-1 with TRBJ2-6; possibly TRBD1 for D (6 bases). The CDR3 length is 15 residues. Trimming shortened V by 4 bases and J by 3 bases, and 11 bases separated the two germline ends. Germline V lookup: CDR1 SGHRS, CDR2 YFSETQ. CDR3 in DNA: TGCGCCAGCAGCCCCACGACAGGTGGGGCCAACGTCCTGACTTTC. Its protein product is CASSPTTGGANVLTF.

V usage is TRBV7-2 and J usage is TRBJ2-7; D is unresolved. V lost 5 bases to trimming and J lost 7 bases, with 9 bases between them. Germline V lookup: CDR1 SGHTA, CDR2 FQGNSA. The CDR3 extends over 11 amino acids. CDR3 nucleotides: TGTGCCAGCAGCCCGTATAGAGAGCAGTACTTC. Translation gives CASSPYREQYF.

This clonotype came up many times. The chain has TRBV5-1 and TRBJ2-3; D possibly corresponds to TRBD2 (6 bases). The V end lost 4 bases, the J end lost 0 bases, and 12 bases lay between the germline ends. The CDR3 runs 15 residues. Germline V gene data show CDR1 as SGHRS and CDR2 as YFSETQ. CDR3 protein: CASSPGGGSTDTQYF. The CDR3 DNA sequence: TGCGCCAGCAGCCCCGGGGGTGGCAGCACAGATACGCAGTATTTT.

This clonotype occurred a few times. This chain uses TRBV20-1 with TRBJ2-1; D is possibly TRBD2 (5 bases). The CDR3 is 9 residues long. The germline CDR1 and CDR2 sequences are DFQATT and SNEGSKA (reference sequence). V lost 2 bases to trimming and J lost 15 bases, with 8 bases between them. The CDR3 bases are TGCAGTGCTAGACGAGGGTGGTTCTTC. Translated: CSARRGWFF.